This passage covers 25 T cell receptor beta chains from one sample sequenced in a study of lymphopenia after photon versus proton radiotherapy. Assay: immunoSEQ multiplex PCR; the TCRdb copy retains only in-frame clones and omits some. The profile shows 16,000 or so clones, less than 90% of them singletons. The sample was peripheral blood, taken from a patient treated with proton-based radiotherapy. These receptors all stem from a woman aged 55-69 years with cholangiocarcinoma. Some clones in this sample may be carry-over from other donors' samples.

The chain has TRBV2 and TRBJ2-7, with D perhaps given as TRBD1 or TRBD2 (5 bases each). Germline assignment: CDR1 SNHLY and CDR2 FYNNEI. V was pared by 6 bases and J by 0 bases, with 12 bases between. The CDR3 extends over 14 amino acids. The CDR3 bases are TGTGCCAGCAGCACGGGGCGCAACTCCTACGAGCAGTACTTC. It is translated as CASSTGRNSYEQYF. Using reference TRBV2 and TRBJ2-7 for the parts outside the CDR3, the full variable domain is EPEVTQTPSHQVTQMGQEVILRCVPISNHLYFYWYRQILGQKVEFLVSFYNNEISEKSEIFDDQFSVERPDGSNFTLKIRSTKLEDSAMYFCASSTGRNSYEQYFGPGTRLTVT.

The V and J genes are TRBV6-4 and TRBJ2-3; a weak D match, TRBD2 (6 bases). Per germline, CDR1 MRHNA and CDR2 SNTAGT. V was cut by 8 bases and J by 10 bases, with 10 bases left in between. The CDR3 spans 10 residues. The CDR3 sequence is CASPRGSQYF. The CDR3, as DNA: TGTGCCAGCCCCCGGGGGTCGCAGTATTTT.

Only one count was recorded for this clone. CDR3 protein: CASSPAGERVGSYNEQFF. The CDR3 DNA follows: TGTGCCAGCTCACCGGCAGGGGAACGGGTAGGGTCCTACAATGAGCAGTTCTTC. The chain joins TRBV18 to TRBJ2-1, with D perhaps TRBD1 (6 bases). The V end lost 3 bases, the J end lost 1 base, and 19 bases lay between the germline ends. The CDR3 is 18 amino acids. Germline CDR1 and CDR2: KGHSH and LQKENI.

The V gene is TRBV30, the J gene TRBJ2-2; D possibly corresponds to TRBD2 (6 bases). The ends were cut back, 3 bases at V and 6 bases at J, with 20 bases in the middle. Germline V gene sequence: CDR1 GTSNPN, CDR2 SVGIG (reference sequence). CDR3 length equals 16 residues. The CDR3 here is CAWRPGLRKKAGELFF. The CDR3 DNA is TGTGCCTGGAGGCCGGGACTCAGGAAAAAGGCCGGGGAGCTGTTTTTT.

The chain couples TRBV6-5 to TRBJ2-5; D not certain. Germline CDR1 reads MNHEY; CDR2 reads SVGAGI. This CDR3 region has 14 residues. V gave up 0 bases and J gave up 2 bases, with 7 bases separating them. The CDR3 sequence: CASSYSTEQETQYF. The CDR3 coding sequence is TGTGCCAGCAGTTACTCCACAGAACAAGAGACCCAGTACTTC.

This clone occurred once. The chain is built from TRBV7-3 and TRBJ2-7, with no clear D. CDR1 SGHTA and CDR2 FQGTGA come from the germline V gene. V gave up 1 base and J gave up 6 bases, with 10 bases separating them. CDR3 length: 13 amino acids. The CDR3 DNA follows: TGTGCCAGCAGCTTAAGTGAGTGGGGCGAGCAGTACTTC. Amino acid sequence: CASSLSEWGEQYF.

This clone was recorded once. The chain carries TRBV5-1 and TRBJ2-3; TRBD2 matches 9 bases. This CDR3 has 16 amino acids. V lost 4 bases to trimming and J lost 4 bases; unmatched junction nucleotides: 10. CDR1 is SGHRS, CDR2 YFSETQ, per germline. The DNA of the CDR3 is TGCGCCAGCAGCGAGGGACTAGCCACTAGCGCAGATACGCAGTATTTT. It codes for CASSEGLATSADTQYF.

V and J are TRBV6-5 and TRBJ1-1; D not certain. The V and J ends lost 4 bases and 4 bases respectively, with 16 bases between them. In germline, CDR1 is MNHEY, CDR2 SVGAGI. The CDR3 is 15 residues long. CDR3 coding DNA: TGTGCCAGCAGTTCCCCCGGACGGGTGAGCACTGAAGCTTTCTTT. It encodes CASSSPGRVSTEAFF.

The CDR3 sequence: CASSIRTGGVNTEAFF. DNA of the CDR3: TGTGCCAGTAGTATCCGGACAGGGGGCGTGAACACTGAAGCTTTCTTT. The chain joins TRBV19 to TRBJ1-1, with 11 bases aligning to TRBD1. V dropped 3 bases and J dropped 0; count of bases not matched to a gene: 3. In germline, CDR1 is LNHDA, CDR2 SQIVND (reference sequence). This CDR3 is 16 amino acids long.

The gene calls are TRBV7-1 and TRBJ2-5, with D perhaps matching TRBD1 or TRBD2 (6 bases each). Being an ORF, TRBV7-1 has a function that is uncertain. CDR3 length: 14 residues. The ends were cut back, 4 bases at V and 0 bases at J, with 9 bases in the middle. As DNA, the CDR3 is TGTGCCAGCAGCTTAGGGGGGAACCAAGAGACCCAGTACTTC. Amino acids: CASSLGGNQETQYF.

The DNA of the CDR3 is TGTGCCAGCAGCCGACAGGCTGGGGCCAACGTCCTGACTTTC. It translates to CASSRQAGANVLTF. The rearrangement joins TRBV7-2 to TRBJ2-6; D is possibly TRBD1 (6 bases). From germline, CDR1 is SGHTA and CDR2 FQGNSA. V was cut by 5 bases and J by 2 bases, with 7 bases left in between. This CDR3 contains 14 residues.

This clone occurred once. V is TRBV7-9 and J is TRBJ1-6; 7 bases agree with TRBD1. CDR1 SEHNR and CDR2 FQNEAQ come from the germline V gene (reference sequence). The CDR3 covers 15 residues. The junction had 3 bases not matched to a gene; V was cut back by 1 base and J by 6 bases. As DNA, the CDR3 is TGTGCCAGCAGCTTAGATACAGGGGCTAATTCACCCCTCCACTTT. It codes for CASSLDTGANSPLHF. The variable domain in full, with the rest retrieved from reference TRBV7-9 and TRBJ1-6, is DTGVSQNPRHKITKRGQNVTFRCDPISEHNRLYWYRQTLGQGPEFLTYFQNEAQLEKSRLLSDRFSAERPKGSFSTLEIQRTEQGDSAMYLCASSLDTGANSPLHFGNGTRLTVT.

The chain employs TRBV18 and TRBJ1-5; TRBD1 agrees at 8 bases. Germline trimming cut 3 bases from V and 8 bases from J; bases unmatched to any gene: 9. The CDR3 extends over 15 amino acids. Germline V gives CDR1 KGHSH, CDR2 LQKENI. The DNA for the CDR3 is TGTGCCAGCTCACCCCAAGGACAGGGAAGGGAGCCCCAGCATTTT. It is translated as CASSPQGQGREPQHF.

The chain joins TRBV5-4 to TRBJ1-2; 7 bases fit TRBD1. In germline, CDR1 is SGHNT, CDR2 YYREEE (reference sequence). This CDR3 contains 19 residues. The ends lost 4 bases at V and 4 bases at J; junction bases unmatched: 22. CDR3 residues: CASSPPIRAGGRGVYGYTF. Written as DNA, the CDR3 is TGTGCCAGCAGCCCCCCTATCAGGGCAGGGGGTCGAGGCGTCTATGGCTACACCTTC. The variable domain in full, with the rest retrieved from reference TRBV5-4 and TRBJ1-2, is ETGVTQSPTHLIKTRGQQVTLRCSSQSGHNTVSWYQQALGQGPQFIFQYYREEENGRGNFPPRFSGLQFPNYSSELNVNALELDDSALYLCASSPPIRAGGRGVYGYTFGSGTRLTVV.

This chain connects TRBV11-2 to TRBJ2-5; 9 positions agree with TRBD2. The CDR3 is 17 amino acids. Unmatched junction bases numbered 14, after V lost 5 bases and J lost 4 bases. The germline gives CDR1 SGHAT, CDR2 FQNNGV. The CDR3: CASSDPLLAGASETQYF. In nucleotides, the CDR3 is TGTGCCAGCAGCGACCCTCTTTTAGCGGGAGCCTCAGAGACCCAGTACTTC.

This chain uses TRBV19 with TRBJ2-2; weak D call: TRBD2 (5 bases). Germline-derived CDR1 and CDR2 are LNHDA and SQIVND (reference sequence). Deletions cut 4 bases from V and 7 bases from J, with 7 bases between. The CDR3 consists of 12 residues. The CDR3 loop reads CASSTRGGELFF. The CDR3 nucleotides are TGTGCCAGTAGTACCCGGGGCGGGGAGCTGTTTTTT.

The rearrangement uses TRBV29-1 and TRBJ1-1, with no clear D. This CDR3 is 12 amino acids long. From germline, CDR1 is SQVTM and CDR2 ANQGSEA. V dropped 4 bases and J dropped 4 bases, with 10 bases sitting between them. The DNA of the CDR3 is TGCAGCGTTGGACGGTGGAGCACTGAAGCTTTCTTT. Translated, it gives CSVGRWSTEAFF.

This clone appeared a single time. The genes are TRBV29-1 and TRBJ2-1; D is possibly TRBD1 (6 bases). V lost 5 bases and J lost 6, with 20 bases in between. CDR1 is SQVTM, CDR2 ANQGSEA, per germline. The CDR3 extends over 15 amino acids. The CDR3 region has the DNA TGCAGCGTTTCCCGTGGGGCCGGGGACACCAATGAGCAGTTCTTC. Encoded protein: CSVSRGAGDTNEQFF.

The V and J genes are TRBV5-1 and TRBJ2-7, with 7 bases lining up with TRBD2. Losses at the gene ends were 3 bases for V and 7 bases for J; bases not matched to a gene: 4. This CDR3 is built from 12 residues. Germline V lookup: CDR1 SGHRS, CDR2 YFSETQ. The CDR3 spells CASSWAGVEQYF. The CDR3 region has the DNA TGCGCCAGCAGCTGGGCGGGGGTGGAGCAGTACTTC.

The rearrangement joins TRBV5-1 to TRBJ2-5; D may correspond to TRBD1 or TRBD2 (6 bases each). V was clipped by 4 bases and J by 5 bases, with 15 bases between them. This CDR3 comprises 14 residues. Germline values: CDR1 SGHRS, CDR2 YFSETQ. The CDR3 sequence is CASSLLGGEETQYF. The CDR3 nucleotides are TGCGCCAGCAGCCTCCTCGGGGGCGAGGAGACCCAGTACTTC.

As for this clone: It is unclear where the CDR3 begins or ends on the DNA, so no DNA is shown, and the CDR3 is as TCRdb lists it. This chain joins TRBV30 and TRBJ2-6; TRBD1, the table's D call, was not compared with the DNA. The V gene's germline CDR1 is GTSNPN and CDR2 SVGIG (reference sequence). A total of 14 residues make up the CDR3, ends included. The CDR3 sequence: CAWGPGSGANVLAF.

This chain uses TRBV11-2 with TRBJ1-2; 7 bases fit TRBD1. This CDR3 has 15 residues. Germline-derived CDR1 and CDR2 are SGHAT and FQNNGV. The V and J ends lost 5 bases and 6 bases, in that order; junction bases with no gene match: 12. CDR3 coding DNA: TGTGCCAGCAGCCTCGAGCCAACAGGGGCAGATGGCTACACCTTC. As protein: CASSLEPTGADGYTF.

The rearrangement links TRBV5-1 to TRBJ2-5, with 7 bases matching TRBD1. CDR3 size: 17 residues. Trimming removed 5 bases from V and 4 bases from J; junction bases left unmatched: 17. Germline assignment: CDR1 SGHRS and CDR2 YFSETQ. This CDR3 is CASSPGTVASSVETQYF. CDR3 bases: TGCGCCAGCAGTCCCGGGACAGTTGCATCTTCGGTAGAGACCCAGTACTTC.

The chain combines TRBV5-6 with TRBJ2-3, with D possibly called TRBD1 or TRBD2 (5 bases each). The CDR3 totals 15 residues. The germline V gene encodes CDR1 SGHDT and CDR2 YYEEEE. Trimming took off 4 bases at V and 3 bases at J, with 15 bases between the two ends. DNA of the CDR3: TGTGCCAGCAGCCCAATCAGTGGGGGAACAGATACGCAGTATTTT. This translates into CASSPISGGTDTQYF. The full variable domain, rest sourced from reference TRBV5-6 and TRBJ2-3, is DAGVTQSPTHLIKTRGQQVTLRCSPKSGHDTVSWYQQALGQGPQFIFQYYEEEERQRGNFPDRFSGHQFPNYSSELNVNALLLGDSALYLCASSPISGGTDTQYFGPGTRLTVL.

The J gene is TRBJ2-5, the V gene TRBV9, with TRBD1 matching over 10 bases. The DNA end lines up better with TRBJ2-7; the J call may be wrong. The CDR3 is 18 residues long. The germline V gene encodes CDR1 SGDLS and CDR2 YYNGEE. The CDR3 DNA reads TGTGCCAGCAGCGGTAGCCGCTCTTCGGACAGGGGGGAGTACGAGCAGTACTTC. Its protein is CASSGSRSSDRGEYEQYF.